This TCR beta chain was identified during a study of CD8+ T cells in alopecia areata. Looking at the study overall: Those patients who were treated received oral tofacitinib, which was given at 5 to 10 mg twice daily for moderate-to-severe alopecia areata.

To note about this clone: Its antigen is still unknown.

This CDR3 contains 13 residues. The V gene lost 8 bases and the J gene lost 2 bases, with 10 bases spanning the gap. Germline V gene data show CDR1 as MDHEN and CDR2 as SYDVKM. Sample treatment: oral pan-JAK inhibitor, 5-10 mg twice daily. Study-level results: Throughout tofacitinib, many expanded lesional clones continued to persist in scalp and blood. Greater clonality was observed in lesional scalp samples, especially alopecia totalis/universalis, versus normal scalp. Administration of tofacitinib significantly diminished scalp clonality and expanded CD8+ clones within the top 100.

Extraction and reverse transcription of RNA yielded cDNA as the sequencing template. TCRdb's copy holds only in-frame clones and misses some; the assay was immunoSEQ multiplex PCR. The sample records about 64,000 clones, roughly 50% being singletons. The genes are TRBV28 and TRBJ1-5; D uncertain. This receptor was obtained from a human donor with alopecia areata. The specimen was CD8+ T cells sorted from blood, collected between weeks 36 and 40, from a patient treated with tofacitinib. The CDR3 DNA reads TGTGCCAGCTGCGTCGGGGGCAATCAGCCCCAGCATTTT. Its translation is CASCVGGNQPQHF.